This T cell receptor beta chain was identified in a study of identical twins. Unique molecular identifiers were in the cDNA, with template-switch universal primer binding. In TCRdb, the 5' RACE reads were re-called with MiXCR into one record per CDR3 protein. The table has roughly 710,000 distinct CDR3 sequences, over 5% seen once. This clonotype was recorded at least ten times. Its antigen is as yet unknown. Study-wide points: Analyses of zero insertions could be partly confounded by invariant MAIT and iNKT cells. While abundant cord blood beta clonotypes carried fewer insertions, memory repertoires showed no such pattern.

Germline V gene lookup returns CDR1 SNHLY and CDR2 FYNNEI. The CDR3 is 14 residues long. Deletions cut 4 bases from V and 2 bases from J, with 12 bases between. The V call is TRBV2, the J call TRBJ2-7; D is ambiguous. Sequenced sample: naive T cells sorted from blood. The receptor was derived from a man aged 18 to 29 in good health. CDR3 sequence (DNA): TGTGCCAGCAGTGTCGACGTTGGCCCCTACGAGCAGTACTTC. Translation gives CASSVDVGPYEQYF.